The 22 T cell receptor beta chains below all came from one sample that was sequenced in a study of T cell changes during pregnancy in multiple sclerosis. TCRdb's table, derived via immunoSEQ multiplex PCR, lists solely in-frame clones and lacks some. The sample contains approximately 88,000 clones, 85% to 95% of which appear only once. The sample in question was peripheral blood, obtained in the third trimester of pregnancy. These receptors came from a female donor with multiple sclerosis, enrolled in a pregnancy study.

The V and J genes are TRBV15 and TRBJ2-4; 11 nucleotides agree with TRBD2. The CDR3 spans 18 residues. V was clipped by 2 bases and J by 4 bases; unmatched bases: 10. CDR1 and CDR2 (germline): LNHNV, YYDKDF (reference sequence). CDR3: CATSRLGGTSGAKNIQYF. DNA for the CDR3: TGTGCCACCAGCAGATTGGGGGGGACTAGCGGAGCAAAAAACATTCAGTACTTC.

The rearrangement joins TRBV30 to TRBJ1-2; 7 bases are shared with TRBD1. Unmatched junction bases numbered 3, after V lost 5 bases and J lost 0 bases. Germline lookup yields CDR1 GTSNPN and CDR2 SVGIG (reference sequence). This CDR3 comprises 13 residues. The CDR3 DNA follows: TGTGCCTGGGGGACAGCTCCTAACTATGGCTACACCTTC. As protein: CAWGTAPNYGYTF.

J is TRBJ2-7 and V is TRBV27; D is possibly TRBD1 (6 bases). Germline CDR1 is MNHEY and CDR2 is SMNVEV (reference sequence). The V gene lost 5 bases and the J gene lost 6 bases, with 20 bases spanning the gap. CDR3 length: 15 amino acids. DNA for the CDR3: TGTGCCAGCAGTGTAGGGACAAAGTGGAAGAGCGAGCAGTACTTC. This gives the protein CASSVGTKWKSEQYF.

This rearrangement joins TRBV28 to TRBJ2-7, with no clear D. CDR1 and CDR2 from the germline V gene are MDHEN and SYDVKM. The CDR3 runs 15 residues. V lost 5 bases and J 2 bases, leaving 16 bases between the germline ends. CDR3 region: CASSPRPGGPYEQYF. In DNA, the CDR3 is TGTGCCAGCAGTCCACGGCCCGGCGGTCCCTACGAGCAGTACTTC.

This rearrangement joins TRBV5-1 to TRBJ1-2; 7 bases match TRBD1. Trimming removed 4 bases from V and 4 bases from J; junction bases left unmatched: 7. Germline CDR1 is SGHRS and CDR2 is YFSETQ. The CDR3 loop spans 14 amino acids. The CDR3 is CASSLPGGSYGYTF. The CDR3 DNA is TGCGCCAGCAGCCTTCCAGGGGGGTCCTATGGCTACACCTTC.

V gene TRBV7-2 combines with J gene TRBJ2-7; possibly TRBD2 for D (5 bases). Germline V lookup: CDR1 SGHTA, CDR2 FQGNSA. V lost 4 bases to trimming and J lost 2 bases, with 12 bases between them. The CDR3 extends over 14 amino acids. CDR3 residues: CASSSPGLPYEQYF. The CDR3 DNA follows: TGTGCCAGCAGCTCTCCCGGACTTCCCTACGAGCAGTACTTC.

The chain joins TRBV25-1 to TRBJ2-1; TRBD2 aligns across 7 bases. After removal of 7 bases from V and 0 bases from J, the junction contained 6 bases not matched to a gene. From germline, CDR1 is MGHDK and CDR2 SYGVNS. The CDR3 has 15 amino acids. For the CDR3, the DNA is TGTGCCAGCATACGCGGGGGAAGCTCCTACAATGAGCAGTTCTTC. It translates to CASIRGGSSYNEQFF.

CDR3 region: CASSFPGQGGGEQYF. The CDR3 DNA reads as TGTGCCAGCAGTTTCCCGGGACAGGGAGGGGGCGAGCAGTACTTC. This chain links TRBV28 with TRBJ2-7, with 9 bases matching TRBD1. The CDR3 loop spans 15 amino acids. Germline V gene data show CDR1 as MDHEN and CDR2 as SYDVKM. With V trimmed by 3 bases and J by 6 bases, 9 bases remained unmatched. Based on the CDR3 plus reference TRBV28 and TRBJ2-7, the full variable domain is DVKVTQSSRYLVKRTGEKVFLECVQDMDHENMFWYRQDPGLGLRLIYFSYDVKMKEKGDIPEGYSVSREKKERFSLILESASTNQTSMYLCASSFPGQGGGEQYFGPGTRLTVT.

The rearrangement joins TRBV23-1 to TRBJ1-1; D not resolved. TRBV23-1 is an ORF, with its function uncertain. V was shortened by 5 bases and J by 11 bases, with 12 bases between the two germline ends. CDR3 length equals 11 residues. CDR3 loop: CASSNRAGAFF. In DNA form, the CDR3 reads TGCGCCAGCAGTAATCGAGCCGGTGCTTTCTTT.

CDR3 loop: CASTSGTSGTNEQFF. The CDR3 DNA follows: TGTGCCAGCACCTCCGGGACTAGCGGGACTAATGAGCAGTTCTTC. The V and J genes are TRBV11-2 and TRBJ2-1, with 13 bases that match TRBD2. Germline assignment: CDR1 SGHAT and CDR2 FQNNGV. CDR3 size: 15 residues. V gave up 7 bases and J gave up 7 bases; unmatched junction bases: 7.

The chain is built from TRBV28 and TRBJ1-2; 8 bases line up with TRBD1. Germline assignment: CDR1 MDHEN and CDR2 SYDVKM. Trimming took 2 bases from V and 6 from J; bases not matched to a gene: 8. The CDR3 loop spans 15 amino acids. As DNA, the CDR3 is TGTGCCAGCAGTTTACCCGTGGCAGGGGGCCATGGCTACACCTTC. This codes for CASSLPVAGGHGYTF.

The rearrangement joins TRBV9 to TRBJ2-1, with 7 bases that match TRBD1. Germline CDR1 is SGDLS and CDR2 is YYNGEE. CDR3 length equals 16 residues. V lost 3 bases, J lost 4 bases, and 10 bases stayed unmatched. The CDR3 DNA sequence: TGTGCCAGCAGCGGCCAGGGGGATCTCGGTTACAATGAGCAGTTCTTC. Translated: CASSGQGDLGYNEQFF.

V is TRBV27 and J is TRBJ2-1, with 9 bases that match TRBD2. The CDR3 sequence is 18 residues long. J lost 2 bases, V lost 3 bases, and 11 bases had no gene match. Looked up from germline, CDR1 is MNHEY and CDR2 is SMNVEV (reference sequence). The CDR3 loop reads CASSFRLAGMSPYNEQFF. CDR3 coding DNA: TGTGCCAGCAGTTTTCGGCTAGCGGGAATGTCACCCTACAATGAGCAGTTCTTC.

The V call is TRBV19, the J call TRBJ2-7; weak D call: TRBD1 (6 bases). The V gene lost 5 bases and the J gene lost 3 bases, with 17 bases spanning the gap. The germline V gene has CDR1 LNHDA and CDR2 SQIVND (reference sequence). The CDR3 covers 15 residues. The CDR3 nucleotides read TGTGCCAGTAGTCCCCGGGACATGGGATACTACGAGCAGTACTTC. It is translated as CASSPRDMGYYEQYF.

V and J are TRBV5-1 and TRBJ2-7; 10 bases map to TRBD1. This CDR3 contains 14 residues. J was trimmed by 4 bases and V by 5 bases; bases with no gene match: 6. Germline loops: CDR1 SGHRS, CDR2 YFSETQ. CDR3 DNA: TGCGCCAGCAGGGTGGACAGGGGGTTTTACGAGCAGTACTTC. This sequence encodes CASRVDRGFYEQYF.

CDR3 DNA: TGTGCCTGGGGACAGGGTAATTCACCCCTCCACTTT. Translation gives CAWGQGNSPLHF. The chain is built from TRBV30 and TRBJ1-6, with 8 bases that match TRBD1. Germline loops: CDR1 GTSNPN, CDR2 SVGIG (reference sequence). V gave up 5 bases and J gave up 6 bases; unmatched junction bases: 0. CDR3 size: 12 residues.

V and J are TRBV27 and TRBJ1-1; perhaps TRBD1 as D (5 bases). CDR3 length equals 15 residues. Germline CDR1 is MNHEY and CDR2 is SMNVEV (reference sequence). Trimming took off 8 bases at V and 0 bases at J, with 16 bases between the two ends. CDR3 sequence (DNA): TGTGCCAGCCTCCCGCTGGGACTCCTGAACACTGAAGCTTTCTTT. It translates to CASLPLGLLNTEAFF.

The chain has TRBV9 and TRBJ1-1; D unresolved. The CDR3 sequence is 13 residues long. Germline CDR1 is SGDLS and CDR2 is YYNGEE. V shed 4 bases and J shed 6 bases, with 13 bases lying between them. The CDR3 loop reads CASSPFGSAEAFF. As DNA, the CDR3 is TGTGCCAGCAGCCCCTTTGGTAGCGCTGAAGCTTTCTTT.

The chain links TRBV2 to TRBJ2-3; 9 bases line up with TRBD1. Germline assignment: CDR1 SNHLY and CDR2 FYNNEI. Germline trimming cut 5 bases from V and 6 bases from J; bases unmatched to any gene: 12. The CDR3 extends over 16 amino acids. The CDR3 loop is CASSTDRGEEWDTQYF. The CDR3 bases are TGTGCCAGCAGTACCGACAGGGGGGAGGAGTGGGATACGCAGTATTTT.

This clone appeared once. The chain joins TRBV7-9 to TRBJ2-3, with D possibly being TRBD2 (5 bases). There are 13 residues in the CDR3. In germline, CDR1 is SEHNR, CDR2 FQNEAQ (reference sequence). The ends were cut back, 5 bases at V and 4 bases at J, with 10 bases in the middle. The CDR3 DNA reads as TGTGCCAGCAGCCCGGACGGGGCAGATACGCAGTATTTT. Translation gives CASSPDGADTQYF.

This chain links TRBV19 with TRBJ2-1; D might be TRBD2 (5 bases). The CDR3 has 14 residues. From germline, CDR1 is LNHDA and CDR2 SQIVND (reference sequence). Trimming shortened V by 3 bases and J by 4 bases, and 10 bases separated the two germline ends. The CDR3 nucleotides are TGTGCCAGTAGTATCTCGGGATTATACAATGAGCAGTTCTTC. The encoded protein is CASSISGLYNEQFF.

The gene calls are TRBV19 and TRBJ1-5; perhaps TRBD1 as D (5 bases). There are 12 residues in the CDR3. V was shortened by 4 bases and J by 7 bases, with 8 bases between the two germline ends. Per germline, CDR1 LNHDA and CDR2 SQIVND (reference sequence). The CDR3 DNA is TGTGCCAGTAGTAGGGGGGGACAGCCCCAGCATTTT. Protein sequence: CASSRGGQPQHF.